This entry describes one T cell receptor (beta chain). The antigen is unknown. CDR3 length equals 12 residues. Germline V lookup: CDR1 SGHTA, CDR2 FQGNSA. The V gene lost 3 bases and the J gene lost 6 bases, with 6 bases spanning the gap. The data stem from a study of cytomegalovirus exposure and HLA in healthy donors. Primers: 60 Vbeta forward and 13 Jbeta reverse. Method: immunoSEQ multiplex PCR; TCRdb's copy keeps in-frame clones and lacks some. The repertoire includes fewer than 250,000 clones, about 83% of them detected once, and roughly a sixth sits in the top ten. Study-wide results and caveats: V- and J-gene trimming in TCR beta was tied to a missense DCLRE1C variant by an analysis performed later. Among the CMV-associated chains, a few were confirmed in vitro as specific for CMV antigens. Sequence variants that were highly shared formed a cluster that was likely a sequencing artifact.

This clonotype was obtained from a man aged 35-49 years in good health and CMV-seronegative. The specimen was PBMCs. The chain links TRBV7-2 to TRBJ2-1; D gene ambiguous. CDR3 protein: CASSFYLNEQFF. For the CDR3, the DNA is TGTGCCAGCAGCTTCTACCTCAATGAGCAGTTCTTC.